This TCR beta chain was identified in a study of blood T cell repertoires in COVID-19. The V gene's germline CDR1 is LGHDT and CDR2 YNNKEL (reference sequence). The CDR3 spans 13 residues. Trimming stripped 8 bases from V and 5 bases from J, with 16 bases between. Generated by immunoSEQ multiplex PCR, the TCRdb table keeps only in-frame clones and is missing some. The sample consists of around 250,000 clones, about 82% of them appearing once. J is TRBJ2-7 and V is TRBV3-1 (or the pseudogene TRBV3-2); possible D gene TRBD1, 6 bases. The sequence was obtained from an elderly man with acute or convalescent COVID-19. The material sequenced was peripheral blood. The CDR3 DNA reads TGTGCCAGCGGGACAACTAGTATCGACGAGCAGTACTTC. Translated, it gives CASGTTSIDEQYF.